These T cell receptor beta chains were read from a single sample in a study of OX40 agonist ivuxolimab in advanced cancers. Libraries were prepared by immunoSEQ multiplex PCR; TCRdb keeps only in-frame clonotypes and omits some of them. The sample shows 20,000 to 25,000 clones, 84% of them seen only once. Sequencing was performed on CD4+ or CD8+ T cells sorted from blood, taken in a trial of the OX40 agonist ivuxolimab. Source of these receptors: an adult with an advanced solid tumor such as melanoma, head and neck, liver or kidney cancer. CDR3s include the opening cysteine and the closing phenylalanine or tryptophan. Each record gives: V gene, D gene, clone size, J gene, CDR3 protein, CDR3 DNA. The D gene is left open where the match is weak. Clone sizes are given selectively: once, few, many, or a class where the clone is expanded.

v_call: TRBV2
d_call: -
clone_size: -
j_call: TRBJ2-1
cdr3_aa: CAGAVYVLNEQFF
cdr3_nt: TGTGCCGGGGCCGTATACGTACTCAATGAGCAGTTCTTC

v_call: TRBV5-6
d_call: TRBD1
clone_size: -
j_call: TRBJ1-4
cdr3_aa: CASSGTGAPNEKLFF
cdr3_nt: TGTGCCAGCAGCGGTACAGGGGCGCCTAATGAAAAACTGTTTTTT

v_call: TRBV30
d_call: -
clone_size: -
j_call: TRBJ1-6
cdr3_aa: CAWSAVSPLHF
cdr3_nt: TGTGCCTGGAGCGCGGTTTCACCCCTCCACTTT

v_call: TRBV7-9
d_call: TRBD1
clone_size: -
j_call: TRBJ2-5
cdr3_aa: CASSLVAGGQETQYF
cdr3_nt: TGTGCCAGCAGCTTAGTGGCAGGGGGCCAAGAGACCCAGTACTTC

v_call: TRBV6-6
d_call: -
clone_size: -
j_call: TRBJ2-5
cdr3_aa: CASLLGATGETQYF
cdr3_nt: TGTGCCAGCTTGTTAGGGGCCACGGGGGAGACCCAGTACTTC

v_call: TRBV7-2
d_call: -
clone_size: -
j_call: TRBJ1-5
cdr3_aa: CASSLDPAGNQPQHF
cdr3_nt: TGTGCCAGCAGCTTAGATCCGGCGGGCAATCAGCCCCAGCATTTT

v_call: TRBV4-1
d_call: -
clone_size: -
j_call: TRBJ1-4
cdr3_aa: CASSQGGGYNEKLFF
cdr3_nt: TGCGCCAGCAGCCAGGGCGGTGGATATAATGAAAAACTGTTTTTT

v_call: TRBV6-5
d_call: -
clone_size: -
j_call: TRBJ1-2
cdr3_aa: CASSQGGTSFGYTF
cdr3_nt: TGTGCCAGCAGCCAAGGGGGGACATCTTTTGGCTACACCTTC

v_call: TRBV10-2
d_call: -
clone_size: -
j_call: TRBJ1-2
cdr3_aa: CASNQGFDGYTF
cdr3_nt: TGCGCCAGCAACCAGGGGTTCGATGGCTACACCTTC

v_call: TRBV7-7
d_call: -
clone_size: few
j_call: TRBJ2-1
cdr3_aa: CASSHRVGSYNEQFF
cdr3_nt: TGTGCTAGCAGCCACAGGGTTGGCTCCTACAATGAGCAGTTCTTC

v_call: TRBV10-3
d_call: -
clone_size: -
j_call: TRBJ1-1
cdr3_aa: CAAQQGLNTEAFF
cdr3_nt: TGTGCCGCCCAACAGGGCCTGAACACTGAAGCTTTCTTT

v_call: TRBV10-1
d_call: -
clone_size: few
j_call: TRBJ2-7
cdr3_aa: CASNLRDYEQYF
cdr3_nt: TGCGCCAGCAACTTGAGGGACTACGAGCAGTACTTC

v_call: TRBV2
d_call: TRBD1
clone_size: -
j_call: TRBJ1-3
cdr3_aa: CASSDQGASGNTIYF
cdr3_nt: TGTGCCAGCAGTGACCAGGGGGCGTCTGGAAACACCATATATTTT

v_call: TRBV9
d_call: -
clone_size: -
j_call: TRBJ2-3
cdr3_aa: CASSALGAGDTQYF
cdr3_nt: TGTGCCAGCAGCGCCCTCGGGGCCGGAGATACGCAGTATTTT

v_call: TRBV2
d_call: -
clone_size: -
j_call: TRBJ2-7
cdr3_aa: CASTLTGGPYEQYF
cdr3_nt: TGTGCCAGCACCTTGACCGGAGGGCCCTACGAGCAGTACTTC

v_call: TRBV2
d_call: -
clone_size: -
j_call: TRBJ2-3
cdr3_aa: CASRQGPVAYKDTQYF
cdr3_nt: TGTGCCAGCAGGCAAGGACCCGTCGCGTATAAAGATACGCAGTATTTT

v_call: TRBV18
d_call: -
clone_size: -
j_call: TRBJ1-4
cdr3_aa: CASSPPPGGEKLFF
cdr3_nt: TGTGCCAGCTCACCACCTCCAGGAGGCGAAAAACTGTTTTTT

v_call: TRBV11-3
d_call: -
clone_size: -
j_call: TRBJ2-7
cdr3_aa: CASSLVPGGEQYF
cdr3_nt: TGTGCCAGCAGCTTAGTCCCCGGGGGCGAGCAGTACTTC

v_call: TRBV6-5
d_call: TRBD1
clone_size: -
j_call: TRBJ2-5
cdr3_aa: CASSPGTGTETQYF
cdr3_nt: TGTGCCAGCAGCCCCGGGACAGGGACGGAGACCCAGTACTTC

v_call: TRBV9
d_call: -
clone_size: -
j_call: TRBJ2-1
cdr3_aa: CASSVASDPYNEQFF
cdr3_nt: TGTGCCAGCAGCGTCGCTAGCGACCCATACAATGAGCAGTTCTTC

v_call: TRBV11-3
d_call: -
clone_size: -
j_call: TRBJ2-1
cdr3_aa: CASSSAAGNEQFF
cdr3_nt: TGTGCCAGCAGCTCCGCCGCGGGGAATGAGCAGTTCTTC

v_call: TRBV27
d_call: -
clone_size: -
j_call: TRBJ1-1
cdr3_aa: CASSLYGLGNTEAFF
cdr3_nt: TGTGCCAGCAGTTTATATGGACTGGGGAACACTGAAGCTTTCTTT

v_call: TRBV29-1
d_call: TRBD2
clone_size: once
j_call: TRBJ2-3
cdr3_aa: CASREGPDTQYF
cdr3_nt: TGCGCGTCGCGGGAGGGCCCTGATACGCAGTATTTT

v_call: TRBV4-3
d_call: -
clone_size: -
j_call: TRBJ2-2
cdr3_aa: CASSLDPGHNTGELFF
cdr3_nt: TGCGCCAGCAGCCTCGACCCAGGACATAACACCGGGGAGCTGTTTTTT

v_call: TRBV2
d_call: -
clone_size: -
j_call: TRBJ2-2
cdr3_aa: CASILGGPGELFF
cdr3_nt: TGTGCCAGCATCCTGGGGGGTCCCGGGGAGCTGTTTTTT

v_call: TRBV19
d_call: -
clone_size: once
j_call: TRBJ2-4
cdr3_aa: CASSIGPGWYF
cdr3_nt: TGTGCCAGTAGTATAGGTCCGGGTTGGTACTTC

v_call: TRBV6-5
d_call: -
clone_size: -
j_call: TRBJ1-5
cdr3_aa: CASSPGGGQPQHF
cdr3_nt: TGTGCCAGCAGTCCGGGGGGAGGTCAGCCCCAGCATTTT

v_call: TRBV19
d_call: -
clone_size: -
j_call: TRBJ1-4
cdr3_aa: CASSIRLQGNEKLFF
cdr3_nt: TGTGCCAGTAGTATCCGCCTACAGGGCAATGAAAAACTGTTTTTT

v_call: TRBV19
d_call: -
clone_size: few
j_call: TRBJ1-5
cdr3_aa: CASTSQGSRSQPQHF
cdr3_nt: TGTGCCAGTACCTCACAGGGATCGAGAAGTCAGCCCCAGCATTTT

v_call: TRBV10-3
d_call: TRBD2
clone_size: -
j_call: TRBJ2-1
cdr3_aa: CAIRGTSGSVEQFF
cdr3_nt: TGTGCCATCAGGGGGACTAGCGGGAGTGTGGAGCAGTTCTTC

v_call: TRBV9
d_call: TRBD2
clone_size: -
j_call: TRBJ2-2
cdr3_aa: CASSAPGLPTGELFF
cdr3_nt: TGTGCCAGCAGCGCGCCGGGACTACCCACCGGGGAGCTGTTTTTT

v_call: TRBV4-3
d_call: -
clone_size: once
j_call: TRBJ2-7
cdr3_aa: CASSQVRTAGYEQYF
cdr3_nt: TGCGCCAGCAGCCAAGTCCGGACAGCGGGCTACGAGCAGTACTTC

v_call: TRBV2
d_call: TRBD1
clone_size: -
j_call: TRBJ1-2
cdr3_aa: CASRSNPGGNYGYTF
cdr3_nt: TGTGCCAGCAGGTCCAATCCAGGGGGAAACTATGGCTACACCTTC